This T cell receptor beta chain is from a study of blood T cells in healthy people across ages. Regarding the study as a whole: Age showed a roughly linear inverse relationship with TCR beta diversity per million T cells. Researchers said unsorted PBMCs prevented a conclusive naive versus antigen-experienced comparison.

PCR was performed a second time for about 6 to 12 cycles using a sample-barcoded 5' primer and a J-beta primer mix. Every cDNA molecule carried a tag from a template-switch adaptor bearing 12 random nucleotides. MiXCR was run by TCRdb on the 5' RACE reads, yielding one entry per CDR3 protein. The data hold about a million distinct CDR3 sequences, with around 46% observed a single time. This clonotype has a single count. Its antigen is undetermined. CDR3 length: 15 residues. Trimming left V 6 bases short and J 0 bases short, with 15 bases between. The germline CDR1 and CDR2 sequences are DFQATT and SNEGSKA (reference sequence). Drawing of peripheral blood yielded approximately 10 milliliters from each donor.

This receptor was identified in a man aged 30-40 years in good health. The V and J genes are TRBV20-1 and TRBJ2-1; TRBD2 might be the D (5 bases). Sample: blood. The CDR3 region has the DNA TGCAGTGCCAAGAAATCGGGGTTCTCCTACAATGAGCAGTTCTTC. It is translated as CSAKKSGFSYNEQFF.